This is a list of T cell receptor beta chains from one sample in a study of graft-versus-host responses after intestinal transplantation. The data were produced by immunoSEQ multiplex PCR, yet TCRdb's version contains in-frame clones alone and is incomplete. Among 80,000 to 95,000 clones listed, around 90% were seen once. For these receptors, no antigen is known. The material sequenced was unstimulated CD4+ T cells sorted from spleen or lymph node cells, taken before transplant. These receptors came from a human donor who was the organ donor for an intestinal transplant. Both conserved end residues are part of each CDR3. Fields, in order: CDR3 DNA, CDR3 protein, V gene, D gene, J gene, clone size. D genes are given only for firm matches. Size is stated for part of the rows, as once, few or many counts, or as a class when the clone is expanded.

DNA: TGTGCCAGCAGCGCGGCAGGGGCGAATGGAAACACCATATATTTT
CDR3: CASSAAGANGNTIYF
V: TRBV9
D: NA
J: TRBJ1-3
size: NA

DNA: TGTGCCAGCAGTTACACGGGGGAAGGATCCTACGAGCAGTACTTC
CDR3: CASSYTGEGSYEQYF
V: TRBV6-6
D: NA
J: TRBJ2-7
size: few

DNA: TGTGCCAGCAGCCGTGAGCCCTCGGGCTATGGCTACACCTTC
CDR3: CASSREPSGYGYTF
V: TRBV7-9
D: NA
J: TRBJ1-2
size: NA

DNA: TGTGCCAGCAGTAAACAGGGAAATTCAGATACGCAGTATTTT
CDR3: CASSKQGNSDTQYF
V: TRBV7-9
D: NA
J: TRBJ2-3
size: NA

DNA: TGTGCCATCAGTGAGGGACAGAGTTATCAGCCCCAGCATTTT
CDR3: CAISEGQSYQPQHF
V: TRBV10-3
D: NA
J: TRBJ1-5
size: NA

DNA: TGCGCCAGCAGCTGGAGGGTTGGGCGCGGCTACACCTTC
CDR3: CASSWRVGRGYTF
V: TRBV5-1
D: NA
J: TRBJ1-2
size: NA

DNA: TGTGCCAGCAGCGTCTCTAGCGGGAGGGGATACGAGCAGTACTTC
CDR3: CASSVSSGRGYEQYF
V: TRBV11-2
D: TRBD2
J: TRBJ2-7
size: NA

DNA: TGTGCCAGCAGCTTAGAAGGGGATCACACTGAAGCTTTCTTT
CDR3: CASSLEGDHTEAFF
V: TRBV7-9
D: NA
J: TRBJ1-1
size: NA

DNA: TGTGCCAGCAGCCGCGAGGCTGGGACAGGGACCGGGGAGCTGTTTTTT
CDR3: CASSREAGTGTGELFF
V: TRBV7-2
D: TRBD1
J: TRBJ2-2
size: NA

DNA: TGTGCCAGCAGCCGGGCGGGGGCGCGAGGATACGAGCAGTACTTC
CDR3: CASSRAGARGYEQYF
V: TRBV7-2
D: NA
J: TRBJ2-7
size: NA